The clone carrying this T cell receptor beta chain has a handful of counts. This record comes from a study of T cells in Graves' hyperthyroidism and ophthalmopathy. The germline V gene has CDR1 SEHNR and CDR2 FQNEAQ (reference sequence). The CDR3 runs 14 residues. Losses at the gene ends were 5 bases for V and 8 bases for J; bases not matched to a gene: 8. The CDR3 regions of TCR beta were amplified from RNA transcripts. The HTBI primer set served for first-round RT-PCR of the TCR CDR3. Via MiXCR, TCRdb re-called the multiplex PCR reads, giving one row per CDR3 protein. The sample yields about 580,000 distinct CDR3 sequences, 11% to 15% seen once.

The rearrangement joins TRBV7-9 to TRBJ1-4; 7 positions agree with TRBD1. The sequence derives from a young woman with Graves' hyperthyroidism that later progressed to Graves' ophthalmopathy. The specimen sequenced was blood. CDR3 sequence (DNA): TGTGCCAGCAGCATACGACAGGGCGGAGAAAAACTGTTTTTT. This gives the protein CASSIRQGGEKLFF.